Shown below are 24 T cell receptor beta chains from a single sample sequenced in a study of cytotoxic CD8 clonotypes in ibrutinib-treated CLL. Method: immunoSEQ multiplex PCR; TCRdb's copy keeps in-frame clones and lacks some. The table lists more than 150,000 clones, 55% to 85% of them singletons. The sequences come from PBMCs, collected after 24 months of ibrutinib treatment. Every receptor here comes from a human donor with chronic lymphocytic leukemia.

The chain recombines TRBV6-1 with TRBJ2-7; D might be TRBD1 (6 bases). Trimming cost V 8 bases and J 7 bases, with 18 bases left between them. Germline CDR1 is MNHNS and CDR2 is SASEGT. The CDR3 loop spans 13 amino acids. The CDR3 here is CASSEQGRTEQYF. The CDR3 coding sequence is TGTGCCAGCTCAGAACAGGGCCGTACTGAGCAGTACTTC.

The chain joins TRBV9 to TRBJ2-5, with D possibly matching TRBD1 (5 bases). This CDR3 region has 14 residues. V lost 3 bases and J 0 bases, leaving 9 bases between the germline ends. The V gene's germline CDR1 is SGDLS and CDR2 YYNGEE. CDR3 nucleotides: TGTGCCAGCAGCGCGGACACCTACCAAGAGACCCAGTACTTC. Its translation: CASSADTYQETQYF.

J is TRBJ1-2 and V is TRBV5-1, with 9 bases lining up with TRBD1. Trimming removed 0 bases from V and 7 bases from J; junction bases left unmatched: 7. CDR1 is SGHRS, CDR2 YFSETQ, per germline. The CDR3 runs to 15 residues. CDR3 loop: CASSLEGTGIPGYTF. The CDR3 bases are TGCGCCAGCAGCTTGGAAGGGACAGGGATCCCTGGCTACACCTTC.

The CDR3 DNA reads TGTGCCAGCATTGGGCGCCCTGGGCAGGAGTCGTCAGAGACCCAGTACTTC. This codes for CASIGRPGQESSETQYF. This chain links TRBV25-1 with TRBJ2-5; no definite D call. Per the germline V gene, CDR1 is MGHDK and CDR2 is SYGVNS. This CDR3 region has 17 residues. Trimming shortened V by 7 bases and J by 4 bases, and 25 bases separated the two germline ends.

In DNA form, the CDR3 reads TGTGCCAGCAGCGAATCTAGCGGGAGGGTCTCAGATACGCAGTATTTT. It specifies CASSESSGRVSDTQYF. The chain uses TRBV6-6 and TRBJ2-3; 12 bases agree with TRBD2. J lost 4 bases, V lost 6 bases, and 8 bases had no gene match. The germline CDR1 and CDR2 sequences are MNHNY and SVGAGI (reference sequence). The CDR3 has 16 amino acids.

This chain joins TRBV15 and TRBJ1-5, with TRBD1 matching 8 bases. Germline V gene data show CDR1 as LNHNV and CDR2 as YYDKDF (reference sequence). This CDR3 is built from 14 residues. The J segment lost 1 base and the V segment lost 8 bases, leaving 4 bases of the junction unmatched. The CDR3 sequence is CATDQGASNQPQHF. The CDR3 nucleotides read TGTGCCACCGACCAGGGGGCGAGCAATCAGCCCCAGCATTTT.

This clone was seen only a few times. This chain uses TRBV6-1 with TRBJ2-1; the match to TRBD2 covers 8 bases. Germline V CDR1 and CDR2: MNHNS, SASEGT. This CDR3 region has 16 residues. The trim removed 3 bases at V and 2 bases at J, leaving 6 bases unmatched. This CDR3 reads CASSDPIAGPYNEQFF. CDR3 nucleotide sequence: TGTGCCAGCAGTGACCCTATAGCGGGGCCCTACAATGAGCAGTTCTTC.

The chain joins TRBV5-4 to TRBJ2-7, with a possible D match to TRBD2 (6 bases). V gave up 10 bases and J gave up 6 bases, with 23 bases separating them. The CDR3 loop spans 14 amino acids. Looked up from germline, CDR1 is SGHNT and CDR2 is YYREEE (reference sequence). CDR3 sequence: CAGSSPGRPLEQYF. The CDR3 region has the DNA TGTGCCGGGTCCTCGCCAGGGAGGCCACTCGAGCAGTACTTC.

The CDR3 DNA sequence: TGTGCCAGCACGTCCGGGCGGGGGGCGAATGGCTACACCTTC. Protein product: CASTSGRGANGYTF. The rearrangement links TRBV6-6 to TRBJ1-2; tentative D call: TRBD1 (6 bases). V was shortened by 7 bases and J by 6 bases, with 18 bases between the two germline ends. The CDR3 is 14 residues long. Germline loops: CDR1 MNHNY, CDR2 SVGAGI (reference sequence).

The chain links TRBV4-2 to TRBJ1-4, with D uncertain. The V gene lost 4 bases and the J gene lost 8 bases, with 17 bases spanning the gap. The length of the CDR3 is 15 residues. Germline loops: CDR1 LGHNA, CDR2 YNFKEQ. The CDR3 region has the DNA TGTGCCAGCAGCCCCAGTGGAGGGTCCGGGGAAAAACTGTTTTTT. Its protein product is CASSPSGGSGEKLFF.

The gene calls are TRBV5-1 and TRBJ2-7; 13 nucleotides agree with TRBD2. Losses at the gene ends were 3 bases for V and 4 bases for J; bases not matched to a gene: 7. From germline, CDR1 is SGHRS and CDR2 YFSETQ. The CDR3 covers 16 residues. This chain's CDR3 is CASSWGLAGSEYEQYF. CDR3 nucleotides: TGCGCCAGCAGCTGGGGACTAGCGGGGAGCGAATACGAGCAGTACTTC. Full variable domain (missing parts from reference TRBV5-1 and TRBJ2-7): KAGVTQTPRYLIKTRGQQVTLSCSPISGHRSVSWYQQTPGQGLQFLFEYFSETQRNKGNFPGRFSGRQFSNSRSEMNVSTLELGDSALYLCASSWGLAGSEYEQYFGPGTRLTVT.

This clone was seen a single time. V usage is TRBV11-1 and J usage is TRBJ2-1, with TRBD1 matching 10 bases. The trim removed 2 bases at V and 10 bases at J, leaving 8 bases unmatched. This CDR3 comprises 15 residues. CDR1 is SGHAT and CDR2 is FQDESV in the germline V gene (reference sequence). The CDR3 spells CASSLWGQGPLEQFF. CDR3 bases: TGTGCCAGCAGCTTATGGGGACAGGGGCCTCTGGAGCAGTTCTTC.

V is TRBV6-6 and J is TRBJ2-2; the D is unclear. The CDR3 is made up of 14 amino acids. The germline V gene encodes CDR1 MNHNY and CDR2 SVGAGI (reference sequence). Trimming removed 10 bases at V and 0 bases at J, with 12 bases between. This CDR3 is CATALDSNTGELFF. CDR3 in DNA: TGTGCCACCGCTCTTGACTCGAACACCGGGGAGCTGTTTTTT.

The chain employs TRBV6-4 and TRBJ2-3, with D perhaps given as TRBD1 or TRBD2 (6 bases each). This CDR3 comprises 13 residues. Germline loops: CDR1 MRHNA, CDR2 SNTAGT. Between the trimmed V and J ends, which lost 6 bases and 6 bases, there was a span of 13 bases. CDR3 region: CASSPGGRDTQYF. The CDR3 DNA sequence: TGTGCCAGCAGCCCTGGGGGGCGGGATACGCAGTATTTT.

The V and J genes are TRBV4-2 and TRBJ2-1; D gene uncertain. Germline CDR1 reads LGHNA; CDR2 reads YNFKEQ. The CDR3 runs 20 residues. V was cut by 0 bases and J by 4 bases, with 25 bases left in between. The CDR3 nucleotides are TGTGCCAGCAGCCAAGATTATTTATGGCAGGCCCAAAACTTTTACAATGAGCAGTTCTTC. This gives the protein CASSQDYLWQAQNFYNEQFF.

The chain uses TRBV5-4 and TRBJ2-7; D gene uncertain. Between the trimmed V and J ends, which lost 0 bases and 3 bases, there was a span of 7 bases. The CDR3 loop spans 13 amino acids. The germline gives CDR1 SGHNT, CDR2 YYREEE (reference sequence). This CDR3 reads CASSLALDYEQYF. DNA of the CDR3: TGTGCCAGCAGCTTGGCATTGGACTACGAGCAGTACTTC.

The chain's CDR3 is CASSPPSFGGAQTQYF. In DNA form, the CDR3 reads TGTGCCAGCTCACCACCTTCTTTCGGGGGCGCGCAGACCCAGTACTTC. The chain combines TRBV18 with TRBJ2-5; D assignment may be TRBD1 or TRBD2 (6 bases each). Germline CDR1 reads KGHSH; CDR2 reads LQKENI. V lost 0 bases, J lost 6 bases, and 17 bases lay in between. This CDR3 comprises 16 residues.

The chain employs TRBV4-2 and TRBJ2-1; TRBD2 aligns across 11 bases. This CDR3 contains 18 residues. CDR1 and CDR2 from the germline V gene are LGHNA and YNFKEQ. With V trimmed by 4 bases and J by 0 bases, 8 bases remained unmatched. The CDR3 loop reads CASSRTLAGVTSYNEQFF. As DNA, the CDR3 is TGTGCCAGCAGCCGCACACTAGCGGGAGTTACCTCCTACAATGAGCAGTTCTTC.

The V and J genes are TRBV19 and TRBJ2-7; unclear D gene. From germline, CDR1 is LNHDA and CDR2 SQIVND (reference sequence). This CDR3 contains 12 residues. The V end was cut by 4 bases, the J end by 6 bases, with 10 bases between. CDR3 in DNA: TGTGCCAGTAGTACCCCTTTGGGCGAGCAGTACTTC. Translating it yields CASSTPLGEQYF.

V is TRBV7-2 and J is TRBJ2-1; D gene uncertain. From germline, CDR1 is SGHTA and CDR2 FQGNSA. The CDR3 consists of 17 residues. The germline V and J ends were trimmed by 5 bases and 2 bases, with 19 bases remaining between them. CDR3 sequence reads: CASSPSFQLGPYNEQFF. CDR3 sequence (DNA): TGTGCCAGCAGCCCCAGTTTTCAGTTAGGACCCTACAATGAGCAGTTCTTC.

The V and J genes are TRBV5-1 and TRBJ2-3; no clear D gene. The V end lost 4 bases, the J end lost 6 bases, and 9 bases lay between the germline ends. CDR1 is SGHRS, CDR2 YFSETQ, per germline. CDR3 length: 12 amino acids. The CDR3 is CASSPEGDTQYF. DNA for the CDR3: TGCGCCAGCAGCCCCGAAGGGGATACGCAGTATTTT.

In its sample, this clone was seen a few times. The CDR3 region has the DNA TGTGCCAGCAGCTTAGAGGGGCTCGGGGAGCTGTTTTTT. It encodes CASSLEGLGELFF. V is TRBV7-2 and J is TRBJ2-2; TRBD1 is a possible D gene (5 bases). The CDR3 is 13 amino acids. V was shortened by 1 base and J by 7 bases, with 7 bases between the two germline ends. Germline V gives CDR1 SGHTA, CDR2 FQGNSA.

This clone was observed a single time. The gene calls are TRBV4-3 and TRBJ2-7; TRBD1 aligns across 7 bases. This CDR3 region has 17 residues. Per the germline V gene, CDR1 is LGHNA and CDR2 is YSLEER. The V gene end was trimmed by 3 bases and the J gene end by 2 bases; junction bases not matched to a gene: 13. The CDR3 DNA follows: TGCGCCAGCAGCCAGACGGAGTTTCCGGGACAGACCTACGAGCAGTACTTC. As protein: CASSQTEFPGQTYEQYF.

This rearrangement joins TRBV7-3 to TRBJ2-1, with 9 bases that match TRBD1. CDR3 length: 15 amino acids. The junction had 8 bases not matched to a gene; V was cut back by 5 bases and J by 6 bases. Looked up from germline, CDR1 is SGHTA and CDR2 is FQGTGA. In DNA form, the CDR3 reads TGTGCCAGCAGCCCAAGACAGGGGGAGCGCAATGAGCAGTTCTTC. It is translated as CASSPRQGERNEQFF.